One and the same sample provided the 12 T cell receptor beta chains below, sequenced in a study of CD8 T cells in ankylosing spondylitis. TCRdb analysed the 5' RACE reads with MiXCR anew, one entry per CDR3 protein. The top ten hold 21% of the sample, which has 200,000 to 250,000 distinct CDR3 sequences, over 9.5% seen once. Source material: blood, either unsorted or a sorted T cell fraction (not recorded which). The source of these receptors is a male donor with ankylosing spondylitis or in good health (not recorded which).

In DNA, the CDR3 is TGTGCCAGCAGCCAAAGGGGACAGGGGACCGAGCAGTACTTC. Protein sequence: CASSQRGQGTEQYF. The chain joins TRBV3-1 to TRBJ2-7; 10 bases are shared with TRBD1. CDR1 is LGHDT and CDR2 is YNNKEL in the germline V gene (reference sequence). The CDR3 spans 14 residues. J lost 6 bases, V lost 2 bases, and 4 bases had no gene match.

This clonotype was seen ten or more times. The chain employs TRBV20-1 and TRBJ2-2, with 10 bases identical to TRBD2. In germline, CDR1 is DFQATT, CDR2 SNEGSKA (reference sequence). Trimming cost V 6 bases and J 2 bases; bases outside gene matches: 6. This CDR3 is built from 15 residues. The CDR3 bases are TGCAGTGCCGCTACTAGCGGGGTTAACACCGGGGAGCTGTTTTTT. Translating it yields CSAATSGVNTGELFF.

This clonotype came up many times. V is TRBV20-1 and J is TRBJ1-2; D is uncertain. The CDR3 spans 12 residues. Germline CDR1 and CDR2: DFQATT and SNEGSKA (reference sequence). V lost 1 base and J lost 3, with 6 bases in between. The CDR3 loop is CSARGMDYGYTF. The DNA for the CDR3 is TGCAGTGCTAGAGGGATGGACTATGGCTACACCTTC.

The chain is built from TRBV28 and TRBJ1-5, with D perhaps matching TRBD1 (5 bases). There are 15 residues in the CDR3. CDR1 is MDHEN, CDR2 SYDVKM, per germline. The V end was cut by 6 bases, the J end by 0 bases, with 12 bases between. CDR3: CASRGGVNSNQPQHF. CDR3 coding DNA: TGTGCCAGCAGGGGGGGAGTCAATAGCAATCAGCCCCAGCATTTT.

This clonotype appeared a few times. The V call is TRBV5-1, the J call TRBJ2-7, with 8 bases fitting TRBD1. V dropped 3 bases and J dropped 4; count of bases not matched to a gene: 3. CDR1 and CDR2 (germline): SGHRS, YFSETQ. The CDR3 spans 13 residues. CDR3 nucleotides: TGCGCCAGCAGCTGGGACAGGTTGTACGAGCAGTACTTC. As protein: CASSWDRLYEQYF.

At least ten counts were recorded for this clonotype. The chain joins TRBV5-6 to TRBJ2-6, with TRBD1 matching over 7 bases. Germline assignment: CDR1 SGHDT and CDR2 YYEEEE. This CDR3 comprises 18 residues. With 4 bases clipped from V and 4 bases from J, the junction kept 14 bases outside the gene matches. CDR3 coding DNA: TGTGCCAGCAGCCGGGACAGCCCGACGGTTTCCGGGGCCAACGTCCTGACTTTC. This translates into CASSRDSPTVSGANVLTF.

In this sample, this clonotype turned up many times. CDR3 region: CASSVQRTNEKLFF. The CDR3 region has the DNA TGTGCCAGCAGCGTTCAGAGAACTAATGAAAAACTGTTTTTT. The J gene is TRBJ1-4, the V gene TRBV2; D remains unclear. Trimming removed 6 bases from V and 1 base from J, with 9 bases in between. CDR1 is SNHLY, CDR2 FYNNEI, per germline. The CDR3 is 14 amino acids.

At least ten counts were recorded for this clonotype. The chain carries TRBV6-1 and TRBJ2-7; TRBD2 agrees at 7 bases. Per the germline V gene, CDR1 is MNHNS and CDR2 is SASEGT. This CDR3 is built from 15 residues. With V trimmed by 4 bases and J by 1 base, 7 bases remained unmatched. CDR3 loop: CASSGGAAGSYEQYF. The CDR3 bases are TGTGCCAGCAGTGGAGGGGCAGCGGGATCCTACGAGCAGTACTTC.

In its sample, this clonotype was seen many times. The CDR3 protein is CASSLDLGRDRTYEQYF. The CDR3 DNA reads as TGTGCCAGCAGCTTAGATCTCGGAAGGGACCGAACCTACGAGCAGTACTTC. The chain carries TRBV7-9 and TRBJ2-7; D may be TRBD1 or TRBD2 (5 bases each). CDR3 length equals 17 residues. Trimming removed 1 base from V and 2 bases from J, with 18 bases in between. In germline, CDR1 is SEHNR, CDR2 FQNEAQ (reference sequence).

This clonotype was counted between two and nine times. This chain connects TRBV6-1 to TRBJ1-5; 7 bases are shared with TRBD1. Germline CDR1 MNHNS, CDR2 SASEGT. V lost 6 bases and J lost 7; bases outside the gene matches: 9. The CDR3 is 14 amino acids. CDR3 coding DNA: TGTGCCAGCAGACCGGCAGGGGGGATCCAGCCCCAGCATTTT. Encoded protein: CASRPAGGIQPQHF.

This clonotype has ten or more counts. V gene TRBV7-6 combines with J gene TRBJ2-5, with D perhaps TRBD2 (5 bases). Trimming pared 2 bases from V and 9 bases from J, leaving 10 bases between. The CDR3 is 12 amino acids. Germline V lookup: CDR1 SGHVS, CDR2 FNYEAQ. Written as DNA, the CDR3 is TGTGCCAGCAGCTTAAATCGGCGGGCCCAGTACTTC. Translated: CASSLNRRAQYF.

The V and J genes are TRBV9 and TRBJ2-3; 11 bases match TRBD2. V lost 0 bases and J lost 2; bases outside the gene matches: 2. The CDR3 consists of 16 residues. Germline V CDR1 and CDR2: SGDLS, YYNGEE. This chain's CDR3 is CASSVGTSGPTDTQYF. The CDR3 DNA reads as TGTGCCAGCAGCGTAGGGACTAGCGGGCCCACAGATACGCAGTATTTT.